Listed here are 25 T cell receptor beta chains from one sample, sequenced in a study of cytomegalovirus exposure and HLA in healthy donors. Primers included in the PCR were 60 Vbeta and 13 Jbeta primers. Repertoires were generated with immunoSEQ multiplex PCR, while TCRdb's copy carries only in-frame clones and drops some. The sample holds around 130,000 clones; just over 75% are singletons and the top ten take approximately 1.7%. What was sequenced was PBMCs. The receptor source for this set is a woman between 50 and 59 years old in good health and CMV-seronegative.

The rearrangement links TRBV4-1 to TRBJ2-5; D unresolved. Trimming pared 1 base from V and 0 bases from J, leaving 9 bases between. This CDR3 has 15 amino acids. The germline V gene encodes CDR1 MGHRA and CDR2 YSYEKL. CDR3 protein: CASSQGLPYQETQYF. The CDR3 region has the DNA TGCGCCAGCAGCCAAGGGCTTCCTTACCAAGAGACCCAGTACTTC.

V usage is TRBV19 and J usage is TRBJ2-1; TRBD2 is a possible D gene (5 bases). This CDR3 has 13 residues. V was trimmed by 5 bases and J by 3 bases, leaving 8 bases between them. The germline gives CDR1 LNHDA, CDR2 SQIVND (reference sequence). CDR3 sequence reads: CASSRGYYNEQFF. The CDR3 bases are TGTGCCAGTAGTCGGGGATACTACAATGAGCAGTTCTTC.

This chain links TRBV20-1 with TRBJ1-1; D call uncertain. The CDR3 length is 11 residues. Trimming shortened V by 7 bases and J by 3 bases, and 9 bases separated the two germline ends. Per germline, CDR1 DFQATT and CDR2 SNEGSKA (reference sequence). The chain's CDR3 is CSVWLYTEAFF. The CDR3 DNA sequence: TGCAGTGTATGGCTGTACACTGAAGCTTTCTTT.

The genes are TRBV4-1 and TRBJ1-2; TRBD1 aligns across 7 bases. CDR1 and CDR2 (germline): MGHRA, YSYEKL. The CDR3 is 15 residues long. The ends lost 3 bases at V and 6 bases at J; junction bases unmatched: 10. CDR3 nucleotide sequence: TGCGCCAGCAGCCAGACTCAGGGGGAGTGGAATGGCTACACCTTC. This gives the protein CASSQTQGEWNGYTF.

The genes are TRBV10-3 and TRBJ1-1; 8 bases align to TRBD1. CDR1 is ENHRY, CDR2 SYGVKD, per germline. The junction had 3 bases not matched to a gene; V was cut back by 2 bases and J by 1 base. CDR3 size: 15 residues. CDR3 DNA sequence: TGTGCCATCAGTGAGACCGGACAGGGGAACACTGAAGCTTTCTTT. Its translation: CAISETGQGNTEAFF.

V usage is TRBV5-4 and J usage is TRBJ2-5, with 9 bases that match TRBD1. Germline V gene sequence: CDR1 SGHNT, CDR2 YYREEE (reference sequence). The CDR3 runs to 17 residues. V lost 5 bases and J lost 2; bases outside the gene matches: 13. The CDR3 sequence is CASSSPGTGLNQETQYF. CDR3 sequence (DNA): TGTGCCAGCAGTTCACCCGGGACAGGGCTTAATCAAGAGACCCAGTACTTC.

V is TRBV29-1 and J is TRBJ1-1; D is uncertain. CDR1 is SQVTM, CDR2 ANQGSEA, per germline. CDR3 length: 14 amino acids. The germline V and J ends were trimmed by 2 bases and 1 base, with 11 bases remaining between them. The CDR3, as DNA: TGCAGCGTTGAACGGGGATGGGAGAACACTGAAGCTTTCTTT. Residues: CSVERGWENTEAFF.

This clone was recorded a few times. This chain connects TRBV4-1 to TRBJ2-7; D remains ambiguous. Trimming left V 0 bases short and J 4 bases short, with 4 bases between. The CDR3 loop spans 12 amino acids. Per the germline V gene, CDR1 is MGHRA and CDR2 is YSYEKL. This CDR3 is CASSQDTYEQYF. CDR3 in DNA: TGCGCCAGCAGCCAAGACACTTACGAGCAGTACTTC.

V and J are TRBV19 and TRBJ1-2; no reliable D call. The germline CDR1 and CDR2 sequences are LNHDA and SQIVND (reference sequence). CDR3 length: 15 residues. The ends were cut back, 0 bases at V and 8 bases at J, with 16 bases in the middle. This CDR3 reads CASSIDTVDPSGYTF. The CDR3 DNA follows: TGTGCCAGTAGTATAGACACAGTAGATCCCTCGGGCTACACCTTC. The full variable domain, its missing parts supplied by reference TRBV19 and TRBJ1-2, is DGGITQSPKYLFRKEGQNVTLSCEQNLNHDAMYWYRQDPGQGLRLIYYSQIVNDFQKGDIAEGYSVSREKKESFPLTVTSAQKNPTAFYLCASSIDTVDPSGYTFGSGTRLTVV.

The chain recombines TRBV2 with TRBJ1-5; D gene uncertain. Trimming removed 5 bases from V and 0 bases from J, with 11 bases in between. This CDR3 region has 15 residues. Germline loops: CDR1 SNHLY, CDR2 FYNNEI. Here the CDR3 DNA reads TGTGCCAGCAGTTACCAACAGAGTAGCAATCAGCCCCAGCATTTT. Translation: CASSYQQSSNQPQHF.

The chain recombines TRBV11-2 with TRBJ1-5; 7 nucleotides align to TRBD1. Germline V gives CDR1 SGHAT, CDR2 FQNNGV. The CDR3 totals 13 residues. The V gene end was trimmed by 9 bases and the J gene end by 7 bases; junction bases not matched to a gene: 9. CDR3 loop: CASTTGVEQPQHF. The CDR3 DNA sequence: TGTGCCAGTACTACAGGGGTTGAGCAGCCCCAGCATTTT.

The CDR3 bases are TGTGCCAGCAGGTCCCAGGGTTCCCAGTACTTC. It translates to CASRSQGSQYF. The rearrangement links TRBV2 to TRBJ2-5, with a weak D call TRBD1 (5 bases). V was clipped by 6 bases and J by 9 bases, with 11 bases between them. CDR3 length: 11 residues. From germline, CDR1 is SNHLY and CDR2 FYNNEI.

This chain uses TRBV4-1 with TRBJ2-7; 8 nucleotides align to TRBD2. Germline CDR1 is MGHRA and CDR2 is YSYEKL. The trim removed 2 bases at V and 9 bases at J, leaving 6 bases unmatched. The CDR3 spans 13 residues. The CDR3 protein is CASSQTGGPGQYV. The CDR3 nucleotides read TGCGCCAGCAGCCAAACGGGGGGGCCCGGGCAGTACGTC.

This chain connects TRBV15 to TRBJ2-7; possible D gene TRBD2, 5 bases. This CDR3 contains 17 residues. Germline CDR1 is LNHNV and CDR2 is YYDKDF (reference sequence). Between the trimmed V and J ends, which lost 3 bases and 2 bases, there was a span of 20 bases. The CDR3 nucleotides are TGTGCCACCAGCAGCGAACGGTTGGGAGCCGATACCTACGAGCAGTACTTC. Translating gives CATSSERLGADTYEQYF.

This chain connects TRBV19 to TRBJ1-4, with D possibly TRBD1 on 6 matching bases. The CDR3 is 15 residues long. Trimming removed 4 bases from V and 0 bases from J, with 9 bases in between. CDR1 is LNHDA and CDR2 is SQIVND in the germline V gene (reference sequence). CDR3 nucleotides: TGTGCCAGTAGTACCTGGACAGCAACTAATGAAAAACTGTTTTTT. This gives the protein CASSTWTATNEKLFF.

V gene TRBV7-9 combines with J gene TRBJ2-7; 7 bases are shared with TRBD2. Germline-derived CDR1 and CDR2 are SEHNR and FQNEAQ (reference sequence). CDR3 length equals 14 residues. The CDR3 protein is CSSSFTGGSYEQYV. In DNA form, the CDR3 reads TGTTCCAGCAGCTTTACGGGGGGATCCTACGAGCAGTACGTC.

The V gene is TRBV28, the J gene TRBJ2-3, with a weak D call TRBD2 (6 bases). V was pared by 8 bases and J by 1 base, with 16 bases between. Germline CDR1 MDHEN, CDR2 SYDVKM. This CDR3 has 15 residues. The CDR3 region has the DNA TGTGCCAGCTCCCCGTGGGGGGAGGGCACAGATACGCAGTATTTT. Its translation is CASSPWGEGTDTQYF.

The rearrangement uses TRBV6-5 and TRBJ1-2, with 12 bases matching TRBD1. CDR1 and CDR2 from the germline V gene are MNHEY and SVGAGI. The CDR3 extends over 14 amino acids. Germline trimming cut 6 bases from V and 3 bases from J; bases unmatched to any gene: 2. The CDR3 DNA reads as TGTGCCAGCAGCCGGGACAGGGGGCACTATGGCTACACCTTC. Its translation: CASSRDRGHYGYTF.

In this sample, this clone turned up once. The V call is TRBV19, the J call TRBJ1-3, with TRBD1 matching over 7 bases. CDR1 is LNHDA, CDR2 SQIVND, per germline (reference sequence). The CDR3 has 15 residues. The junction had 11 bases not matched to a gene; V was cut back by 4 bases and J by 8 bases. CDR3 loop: CASSKPTGMVDTIYF. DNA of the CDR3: TGTGCCAGTAGTAAACCGACAGGGATGGTGGACACCATATATTTT. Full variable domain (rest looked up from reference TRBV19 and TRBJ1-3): DGGITQSPKYLFRKEGQNVTLSCEQNLNHDAMYWYRQDPGQGLRLIYYSQIVNDFQKGDIAEGYSVSREKKESFPLTVTSAQKNPTAFYLCASSKPTGMVDTIYFGEGSWLTVV.

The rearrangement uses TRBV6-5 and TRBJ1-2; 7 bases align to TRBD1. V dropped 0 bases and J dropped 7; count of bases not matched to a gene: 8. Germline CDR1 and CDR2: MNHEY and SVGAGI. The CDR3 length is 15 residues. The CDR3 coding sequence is TGTGCCAGCAGTTACTCCGAGACAGGGCGGGGTGGCTACACCTTC. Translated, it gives CASSYSETGRGGYTF.

This chain's CDR3 is CASGLVTDGNQPQHF. The CDR3 DNA reads TGTGCTAGTGGTTTGGTGACAGACGGCAATCAGCCCCAGCATTTT. The chain recombines TRBV12-5 with TRBJ1-5; tentatively, D is TRBD1 (5 bases). The germline V gene has CDR1 LGHNT and CDR2 FRNRAP. CDR3 length: 15 amino acids. V lost 0 bases and J lost 2, with 8 bases in between.

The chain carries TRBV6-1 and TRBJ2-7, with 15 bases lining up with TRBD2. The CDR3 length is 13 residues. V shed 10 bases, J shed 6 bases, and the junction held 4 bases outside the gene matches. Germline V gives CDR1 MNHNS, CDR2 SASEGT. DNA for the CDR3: TGTGCCACCCAGGGACTAGCGGGAGGCGAGCAGTACGTC. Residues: CATQGLAGGEQYV.

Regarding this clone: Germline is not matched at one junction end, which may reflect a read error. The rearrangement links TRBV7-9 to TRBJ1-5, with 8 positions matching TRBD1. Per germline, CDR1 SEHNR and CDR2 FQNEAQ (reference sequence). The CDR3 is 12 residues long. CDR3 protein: CASSLEGQVKFF. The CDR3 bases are TGTGCCAGCAGCTTAGAGGGACAGGTCAAATTTTTT.

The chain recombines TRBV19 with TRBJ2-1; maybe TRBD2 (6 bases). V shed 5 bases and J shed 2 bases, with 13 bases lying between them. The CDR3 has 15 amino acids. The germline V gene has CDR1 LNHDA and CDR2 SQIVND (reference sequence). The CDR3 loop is CASSPSGDPYNEQFF. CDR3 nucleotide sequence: TGTGCCAGTAGTCCCTCGGGGGATCCCTACAATGAGCAGTTCTTC. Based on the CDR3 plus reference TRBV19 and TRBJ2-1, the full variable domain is DGGITQSPKYLFRKEGQNVTLSCEQNLNHDAMYWYRQDPGQGLRLIYYSQIVNDFQKGDIAEGYSVSREKKESFPLTVTSAQKNPTAFYLCASSPSGDPYNEQFFGPGTRLTVL.

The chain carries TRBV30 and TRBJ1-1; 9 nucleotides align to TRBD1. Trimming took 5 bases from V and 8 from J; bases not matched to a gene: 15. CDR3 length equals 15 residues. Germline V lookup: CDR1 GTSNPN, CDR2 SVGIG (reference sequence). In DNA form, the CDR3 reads TGTGCCTGGCTGACCGGGACAGGGCTTTTGGCGGAAGCTTTCTTT. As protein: CAWLTGTGLLAEAFF.